These 17 T cell receptor beta chains were sequenced from one sample in a study of T cells in Graves' hyperthyroidism and ophthalmopathy. Template material for amplifying TCR beta CDR3 regions consisted of RNA transcripts. The HTBI set primed first-round TCR CDR3 RT-PCR. TCRdb recomputed calls from the multiplex PCR reads with MiXCR, one row per CDR3 protein. The table lists fewer than 200,000 distinct CDR3 sequences, over 15% of them singletons. The sequencing sample was made of blood. The receptors here all came from a woman between 50 and 59 years old with Graves' hyperthyroidism.

This clonotype was found a few times. The chain couples TRBV10-3 to TRBJ2-1; 7 nucleotides align to TRBD1. The CDR3 totals 14 residues. J lost 4 bases, V lost 6 bases, and 6 bases had no gene match. Per germline, CDR1 ENHRY and CDR2 SYGVKD. The CDR3 DNA follows: TGTGCCATCAGACCGGGACAGAATTACAATGAGCAGTTCTTC. It translates to CAIRPGQNYNEQFF.

This clonotype was observed at least ten times. The V gene is TRBV20-1, the J gene TRBJ1-3; TRBD1 matches at 7 bases. V was clipped by 3 bases and J by 0 bases; unmatched bases: 11. The CDR3 totals 17 residues. Germline V lookup: CDR1 DFQATT, CDR2 SNEGSKA (reference sequence). The CDR3 protein is CSASRRGASISGNTIYF. CDR3 nucleotides: TGCAGTGCTAGCCGCAGGGGGGCTTCTATCTCTGGAAACACCATATATTTT.

As concerns this clonotype: This may be a read error: a much more frequent sequence differs by one nucleotide. The V call is TRBV9, the J call TRBJ2-7; weak D call: TRBD1 (7 bases). In germline, CDR1 is SGDLS, CDR2 YYNGEE. CDR3 size: 16 residues. CDR3 coding DNA: TGTGCCTGCAGCGTCAGGGGCGGGACAGAGTCCTACGAGCAGTACTTC. Amino acid sequence: CACSVRGGTESYEQYF.

This clonotype was seen ten or more times. V gene TRBV2 combines with J gene TRBJ1-2; TRBD1 matches at 11 bases. V lost 7 bases and J lost 5; bases outside the gene matches: 6. Germline-derived CDR1 and CDR2 are SNHLY and FYNNEI. CDR3 size: 14 residues. This chain's CDR3 is CASNGQGARYGYTF. The CDR3 DNA follows: TGTGCCAGCAATGGACAGGGGGCTCGTTATGGCTACACCTTC.

In its sample, this clonotype was seen many times. The gene calls are TRBV2 and TRBJ1-4; TRBD1 is a possible D gene (5 bases). The germline gives CDR1 SNHLY, CDR2 FYNNEI. The CDR3 extends over 12 amino acids. The CDR3: CATTGTDEKLFF. As DNA, the CDR3 is TGTGCGACCACCGGGACGGATGAAAAACTGTTTTTT.

This clonotype was detected ten times or more. This chain joins TRBV5-1 and TRBJ2-3; the D is unclear. Germline V gene sequence: CDR1 SGHRS, CDR2 YFSETQ. The CDR3 length is 14 residues. Trimming pared 0 bases from V and 4 bases from J, leaving 9 bases between. The DNA of the CDR3 is TGCGCCAGCAGCTTGGTTATAGGTTCAGATACGCAGTATTTT. Its translation is CASSLVIGSDTQYF.

This clonotype was counted at least ten times. The genes are TRBV19 and TRBJ1-5; D is unresolved. V lost 4 bases to trimming and J lost 3 bases, with 10 bases between them. Germline CDR1 is LNHDA and CDR2 is SQIVND (reference sequence). The CDR3 extends over 14 amino acids. The CDR3 loop reads CASSTKTDNQPQHF. In nucleotides, the CDR3 is TGTGCCAGTAGTACAAAGACGGACAATCAGCCCCAGCATTTT. The whole variable domain, remainder taken from reference TRBV19 and TRBJ1-5, is DGGITQSPKYLFRKEGQNVTLSCEQNLNHDAMYWYRQDPGQGLRLIYYSQIVNDFQKGDIAEGYSVSREKKESFPLTVTSAQKNPTAFYLCASSTKTDNQPQHFGDGTRLSIL.

At least ten counts were recorded for this clonotype. The chain combines TRBV3-1 with TRBJ2-7; 7 nucleotides line up with TRBD2. Germline V gives CDR1 LGHDT, CDR2 YNNKEL (reference sequence). Trimming cost V 8 bases and J 2 bases; bases outside gene matches: 6. CDR3 length: 13 amino acids. The CDR3 sequence: CASGPSGAYEQYF. CDR3 DNA: TGTGCCAGCGGTCCGAGCGGGGCCTACGAGCAGTACTTC.

In this sample, this clonotype turned up many times. The V call is TRBV7-3, the J call TRBJ1-1, with D unresolved. The CDR3 is made up of 13 amino acids. CDR1 is SGHTA, CDR2 FQGTGA, per germline. Trimming left V 2 bases short and J 5 bases short, with 9 bases between. DNA for the CDR3: TGTGCCAGCAGCTTAGGAAGTATGACTGAAGCTTTCTTT. Its translation is CASSLGSMTEAFF. Full variable domain (remainder filled in from reference TRBV7-3 and TRBJ1-1): GAGVSQTPSNKVTEKGKYVELRCDPISGHTALYWYRQSLGQGPEFLIYFQGTGAADDSGLPNDRFFAVRPEGSVSTLKIQRTERGDSAVYLCASSLGSMTEAFFGQGTRLTVV.

The sample holds many counts of this clonotype. The rearrangement joins TRBV3-1 to TRBJ1-1; D is ambiguous. Trimming took 0 bases from V and 4 from J, leaving 9 bases between them. Germline lookup yields CDR1 LGHDT and CDR2 YNNKEL (reference sequence). The CDR3 consists of 14 residues. The CDR3 spells CASSQEGLGTEAFF. CDR3 bases: TGTGCCAGCAGCCAAGAGGGGTTGGGCACTGAAGCTTTCTTT.

A single count supports this clonotype. V usage is TRBV2 and J usage is TRBJ2-6; possible D gene TRBD1, 5 bases. The germline V gene has CDR1 SNHLY and CDR2 FYNNEI. The length of the CDR3 is 16 residues. Trimming stripped 4 bases from V and 0 bases from J, with 10 bases between. The chain's CDR3 is CASSVWTTSGANVLTF. In nucleotides, the CDR3 is TGTGCCAGCAGTGTGTGGACAACCTCTGGGGCCAACGTCCTGACTTTC.

This clonotype was seen ten or more times. The genes are TRBV20-1 and TRBJ1-1; TRBD1 is a possible D gene (5 bases). Germline V gene lookup returns CDR1 DFQATT and CDR2 SNEGSKA (reference sequence). This CDR3 comprises 12 residues. The V and J ends lost 5 bases and 3 bases respectively, with 10 bases between them. In DNA, the CDR3 is TGCAGTGCTTTATTAGGGGACACTGAAGCTTTCTTT. Its translation is CSALLGDTEAFF.

The genes are TRBV27 and TRBJ2-7, with D possibly matching TRBD1 (6 bases). V lost 1 base and J 6 bases, leaving 10 bases between the germline ends. The CDR3 totals 13 residues. CDR1 is MNHEY and CDR2 is SMNVEV in the germline V gene (reference sequence). The CDR3 reads CASSLFRGSEQYF. The DNA for the CDR3 is TGTGCCAGCAGTTTATTTAGGGGGAGCGAGCAGTACTTC.

The rearrangement links TRBV7-9 to TRBJ1-4; D gene unclear. The CDR3 has 14 amino acids. The V end lost 6 bases, the J end lost 10 bases, and 18 bases lay between the germline ends. Germline CDR1 is SEHNR and CDR2 is FQNEAQ (reference sequence). The CDR3 region is CASSAELEMIKLFF. The CDR3 DNA is TGTGCCAGCAGTGCGGAATTGGAGATGATAAAACTGTTTTTT. Filled out from reference TRBV7-9 and TRBJ1-4, the complete variable domain reads DTGVSQNPRHKITKRGQNVTFRCDPISEHNRLYWYRQTLGQGPEFLTYFQNEAQLEKSRLLSDRFSAERPKGSFSTLEIQRTEQGDSAMYLCASSAELEMIKLFFGSGTQLSVL.

This clonotype has ten or more counts. The chain employs TRBV7-9 and TRBJ2-1; TRBD1 is a possible D gene (6 bases). The germline V gene has CDR1 SEHNR and CDR2 FQNEAQ (reference sequence). V was pared by 4 bases and J by 2 bases, with 12 bases between. The CDR3 consists of 15 residues. CDR3 DNA: TGTGCCAGCAGCTCCGGGACACCCCCCTACAATGAGCAGTTCTTC. Amino acids: CASSSGTPPYNEQFF.

The chain uses TRBV12-3 or TRBV12-4 and TRBJ2-5, with 10 bases aligning to TRBD2. The junction had 18 bases not matched to a gene; V was cut back by 6 bases and J by 5 bases. This CDR3 spans 18 amino acids. CDR3 amino acids: CASSQRYGSSGSVETQYF. The DNA of the CDR3 is TGTGCCAGCAGCCAGAGATACGGGTCTAGCGGGAGTGTTGAGACCCAGTACTTC.

The gene calls are TRBV12-3 or TRBV12-4 and TRBJ1-1; D not certain. V was clipped by 5 bases and J by 0 bases, with 13 bases between them. CDR3 length equals 15 residues. CDR3 nucleotide sequence: TGTGCCAGCAGTAGTTCTGGGAGGATGAACACTGAAGCTTTCTTT. Its protein is CASSSSGRMNTEAFF.